This passage covers 23 T cell receptor beta chains from one sample sequenced in a study of PD-1 blockade in classical Hodgkin lymphoma. The assay was immunoSEQ multiplex PCR, and TCRdb's table has in-frame clones only and misses some. The sample shows 45,000 to 50,000 clones, 80% of them seen only once. Every patient was affected by relapse after autologous stem cell transplantation, while exposure to brentuximab vedotin was not uniform. Here the sequenced sample was peripheral blood mononuclear cells (PBMCs), taken before the second cycle of nivolumab. Receptors originate from a human donor with classical Hodgkin lymphoma.

The V and J genes are TRBV2 and TRBJ2-1; tentative D call: TRBD1 (7 bases). The CDR3 extends over 13 amino acids. V was shortened by 11 bases and J by 4 bases, with 15 bases between the two germline ends. CDR1 is SNHLY and CDR2 is FYNNEI in the germline V gene. CDR3 sequence reads: CAGGTEKYNEQFF. The CDR3 DNA reads as TGTGCCGGAGGGACAGAAAAGTACAATGAGCAGTTCTTC.

V usage is TRBV4-1 and J usage is TRBJ2-7; 8 positions agree with TRBD2. The CDR3 length is 14 residues. The V segment lost 4 bases and the J segment 5 bases; nucleotides outside the gene matches: 7. Germline V gene sequence: CDR1 MGHRA, CDR2 YSYEKL. The CDR3 DNA reads TGCGCCAGCAGCCCCGGGGGGGCGCATGACGAGCAGTACTTC. It specifies CASSPGGAHDEQYF.

V gene TRBV10-3 combines with J gene TRBJ1-1; 7 nucleotides match TRBD1. The CDR3 has 12 residues. The junction had 7 bases not matched to a gene; V was cut back by 4 bases and J by 11 bases. Looked up from germline, CDR1 is ENHRY and CDR2 is SYGVKD. This CDR3 reads CAISATGDGAFF. CDR3 sequence (DNA): TGTGCCATCAGTGCTACAGGGGACGGGGCTTTCTTT.

On this clone itself: The sample contains more than one DNA sequence encoding this CDR3. The chain links TRBV7-2 to TRBJ1-5; D uncertain. V was cut by 3 bases and J by 7 bases, with 10 bases left in between. Germline assignment: CDR1 SGHTA and CDR2 FQGNSA. The CDR3 has 13 residues. CDR3 nucleotide sequence: TGTGCCAGCAGCTTCTTGGTGGACCAGCCCCAGCATTTT. As protein: CASSFLVDQPQHF.

The chain has TRBV5-4 and TRBJ1-1; D is unresolved. Trimming took 3 bases from V and 3 from J, leaving 3 bases between them. Germline CDR1 SGHNT, CDR2 YYREEE (reference sequence). This CDR3 is built from 11 residues. The CDR3 DNA reads TGTGCCAGCAGCTCCTACACTGAAGCTTTCTTT. Its protein product is CASSSYTEAFF.

This clone was recorded once. This chain uses TRBV15 with TRBJ1-1, with 8 bases that match TRBD1. Per the germline V gene, CDR1 is LNHNV and CDR2 is YYDKDF (reference sequence). The CDR3 sequence is 12 residues long. V lost 0 bases to trimming and J lost 12 bases; unmatched junction nucleotides: 3. The CDR3 here is CATSRDWTGSFF. The CDR3 region has the DNA TGTGCCACCAGCAGAGACTGGACAGGGTCTTTCTTT.

This sequence joins TRBV7-9 and TRBJ1-2; a weak D match, TRBD1 (6 bases). V lost 5 bases and J 4 bases, leaving 11 bases between the germline ends. CDR3 length equals 13 residues. CDR1 is SEHNR and CDR2 is FQNEAQ in the germline V gene (reference sequence). The DNA of the CDR3 is TGTGCCAGCAGCGGAGGAGGGGGCTATGGCTACACCTTC. Protein product: CASSGGGGYGYTF. The variable domain in full, completed from reference TRBV7-9 and TRBJ1-2, reads DTGVSQNPRHKITKRGQNVTFRCDPISEHNRLYWYRQTLGQGPEFLTYFQNEAQLEKSRLLSDRFSAERPKGSFSTLEIQRTEQGDSAMYLCASSGGGGYGYTFGSGTRLTVV.

This clone appeared a few times. V gene TRBV7-8 combines with J gene TRBJ1-5; 8 bases are shared with TRBD1. The CDR3 covers 15 residues. Trimming at V came to 5 bases and at J to 2 bases, leaving 5 bases not matched to a gene. Germline lookup yields CDR1 SGHVS and CDR2 FQNEAQ. The CDR3 DNA reads TGTGCCAGCAGCGCGGACAGGGTGGGCAATCAGCCCCAGCATTTT. Encoded protein: CASSADRVGNQPQHF.

The V gene is TRBV19, the J gene TRBJ1-1, with D uncertain. Trimming cost V 4 bases and J 1 base, with 10 bases left between them. The CDR3 is 14 amino acids. CDR1 and CDR2 (germline): LNHDA, SQIVND (reference sequence). The CDR3 reads CASSTQTGNTEAFF. DNA of the CDR3: TGTGCCAGTAGTACCCAGACGGGGAACACTGAAGCTTTCTTT.

The sample holds many counts of this clone. J is TRBJ2-7 and V is TRBV9, with TRBD1 identical over 9 bases. This CDR3 comprises 13 residues. The ends lost 3 bases at V and 2 bases at J; junction bases unmatched: 0. Germline CDR1 SGDLS, CDR2 YYNGEE. For the CDR3, the DNA is TGTGCCAGCAGCGGACAGGGGGCCTACGAGCAGTACTTC. Its protein is CASSGQGAYEQYF.

CDR3 sequence reads: CASSMRTGEANYGYTF. CDR3 in DNA: TGTGCCAGTAGTATGCGGACAGGGGAGGCTAACTATGGCTACACCTTC. The rearrangement uses TRBV19 and TRBJ1-2; 9 bases are a match to TRBD1. Trimming took 3 bases from V and 0 from J; bases not matched to a gene: 5. The germline V gene encodes CDR1 LNHDA and CDR2 SQIVND (reference sequence). The CDR3 consists of 16 residues.

This clone was seen a few times. The CDR3 nucleotides are TGCAGCGTTGAAGACCCTACTAGCGGGAGCACAGATACGCAGTATTTT. Its translation: CSVEDPTSGSTDTQYF. The chain employs TRBV29-1 and TRBJ2-3; 9 nucleotides match TRBD2. J gave up 0 bases and V 0 bases, and 4 bases lay outside the gene matches. Germline assignment: CDR1 SQVTM and CDR2 ANQGSEA. This CDR3 is built from 16 residues.

The V and J genes are TRBV5-6 and TRBJ1-2; D possibly corresponds to TRBD1 (6 bases). V lost 0 bases and J 1 base, leaving 7 bases between the germline ends. Germline assignment: CDR1 SGHDT and CDR2 YYEEEE. This CDR3 has 14 residues. The CDR3 DNA follows: TGTGCCAGCAGCTTGGTCAGGGGTAACTATGGCTACACCTTC. It codes for CASSLVRGNYGYTF.

This clone was seen just once. J is TRBJ2-2 and V is TRBV28; the D gene is possibly TRBD1 (6 bases). This CDR3 has 15 residues. Trimming removed 6 bases from V and 4 bases from J, with 15 bases in between. Germline CDR1 and CDR2: MDHEN and SYDVKM. The CDR3 coding sequence is TGTGCCAGCAGCCCCGGGACACCGTTCACCGGGGAGCTGTTTTTT. This codes for CASSPGTPFTGELFF. The full variable domain, completed using reference TRBV28 and TRBJ2-2, is DVKVTQSSRYLVKRTGEKVFLECVQDMDHENMFWYRQDPGLGLRLIYFSYDVKMKEKGDIPEGYSVSREKKERFSLILESASTNQTSMYLCASSPGTPFTGELFFGEGSRLTVL.

V and J are TRBV7-3 and TRBJ2-1, with a possible D match to TRBD2 (6 bases). The CDR3 runs 14 residues. The V end lost 1 base, the J end lost 9 bases, and 13 bases lay between the germline ends. Germline V gene sequence: CDR1 SGHTA, CDR2 FQGTGA. CDR3 in amino acids: CASSLRAGLTEQFF. The CDR3 DNA sequence: TGTGCCAGCAGCTTAAGGGCGGGACTCACTGAGCAGTTCTTC.

The genes are TRBV5-1 and TRBJ2-2; D might be TRBD1 (5 bases). CDR1 is SGHRS and CDR2 is YFSETQ in the germline V gene. Trimming stripped 0 bases from V and 7 bases from J, with 13 bases between. The CDR3 loop spans 15 amino acids. Written as DNA, the CDR3 is TGCGCCAGCAGCTTGGGCCGGCAGGGTGACGGGGAGCTGTTTTTT. Encoded protein: CASSLGRQGDGELFF.

This clone has ten or more counts. The V gene is TRBV6-5, the J gene TRBJ1-6, with a tentative D call TRBD1 (5 bases). The CDR3 covers 15 residues. Germline V gene data show CDR1 as MNHEY and CDR2 as SVGAGI. V lost 2 bases and J 9 bases, leaving 14 bases between the germline ends. This CDR3 reads CASSYLGSRVSPLHF. The CDR3 DNA reads TGTGCCAGCAGTTACCTGGGTTCCAGGGTTTCACCCCTCCACTTT.

The genes are TRBV7-9 and TRBJ2-7; the D gene is possibly TRBD2 (5 bases). This CDR3 has 12 amino acids. Deletions cut 4 bases from V and 6 bases from J, with 10 bases between. Germline V gene lookup returns CDR1 SEHNR and CDR2 FQNEAQ (reference sequence). The CDR3 region has the DNA TGTGCCAGCAGCTCCGGGGTCATCGAGCAGTACTTC. Encoded protein: CASSSGVIEQYF.

V gene TRBV7-8 combines with J gene TRBJ2-7, with 10 bases fitting TRBD2. V was pared by 1 base and J by 3 bases, with 9 bases of the junction left unmatched. The germline V gene encodes CDR1 SGHVS and CDR2 FQNEAQ. The CDR3 runs 17 residues. The CDR3 sequence: CASSLGLAGVLHYEQYF. The CDR3 DNA reads TGTGCCAGCAGCTTAGGCCTAGCGGGAGTATTACACTACGAGCAGTACTTC.

The chain recombines TRBV18 with TRBJ2-5; TRBD2 agrees at 9 bases. Looked up from germline, CDR1 is KGHSH and CDR2 is LQKENI. J was trimmed by 1 base and V by 5 bases; bases with no gene match: 8. The CDR3 is 16 residues long. The CDR3 DNA reads TGTGCCAGCTCAAGTAATCTAGCGGGGCCCCAAGAGACCCAGTACTTC. Its protein is CASSSNLAGPQETQYF.

This clone has a single count. V gene TRBV27 combines with J gene TRBJ2-2; the D gene could be TRBD1 or TRBD2 (6 bases each). V lost 2 bases and J lost 7, with 14 bases in between. Germline assignment: CDR1 MNHEY and CDR2 SMNVEV (reference sequence). This CDR3 comprises 15 residues. The CDR3 sequence: CASSLLSGASGELFF. DNA for the CDR3: TGTGCCAGCAGTTTACTATCGGGGGCTAGCGGGGAGCTGTTTTTT.

This clone is medium-sized by share. The rearrangement joins TRBV5-5 to TRBJ1-2, with D unclear. Per the germline V gene, CDR1 is SGHKS and CDR2 is YYEKEE (reference sequence). With 8 bases removed from V and 13 bases from J, the gap between germline ends came to 21 bases. This CDR3 comprises 12 residues. The CDR3 bases are TGTGCCAGTTACGGTCCTAGCTATTTGTTCACCTTC. Amino acids: CASYGPSYLFTF. The complete variable domain, with remaining parts taken from reference TRBV5-5 and TRBJ1-2, reads DAGVTQSPTHLIKTRGQQVTLRCSPISGHKSVSWYQQVLGQGPQFIFQYYEKEERGRGNFPDRFSARQFPNYSSELNVNALLLGDSALYLCASYGPSYLFTFGSGTRLTVV.

The V and J genes are TRBV7-9 and TRBJ2-5; TRBD1 matches at 12 bases. The length of the CDR3 is 15 residues. In germline, CDR1 is SEHNR, CDR2 FQNEAQ (reference sequence). Losses at the gene ends were 4 bases for V and 5 bases for J; bases not matched to a gene: 5. CDR3 in amino acids: CASSSGTGGFETQYF. CDR3 sequence (DNA): TGTGCCAGCAGCTCGGGGACAGGGGGCTTTGAGACCCAGTACTTC.